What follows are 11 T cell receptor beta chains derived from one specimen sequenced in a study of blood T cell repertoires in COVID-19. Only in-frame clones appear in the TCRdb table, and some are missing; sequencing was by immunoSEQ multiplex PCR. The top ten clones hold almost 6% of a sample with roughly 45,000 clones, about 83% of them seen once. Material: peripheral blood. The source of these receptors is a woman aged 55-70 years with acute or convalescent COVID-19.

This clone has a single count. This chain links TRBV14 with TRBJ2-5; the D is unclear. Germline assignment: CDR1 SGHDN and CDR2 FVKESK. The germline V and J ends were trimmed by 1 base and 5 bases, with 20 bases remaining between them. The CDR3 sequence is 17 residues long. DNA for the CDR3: TGTGCCAGCAGCCAAGGTCGAGCCAACCCATGGTGGGAGACCCAGTACTTC. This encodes CASSQGRANPWWETQYF.

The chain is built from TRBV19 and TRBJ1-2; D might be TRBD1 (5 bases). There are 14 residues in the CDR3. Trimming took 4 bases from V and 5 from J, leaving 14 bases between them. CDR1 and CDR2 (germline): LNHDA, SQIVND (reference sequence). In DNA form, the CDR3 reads TGTGCCAGTAGTAGTAGGGGCTCGGTTTATGGCTACACCTTC. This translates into CASSSRGSVYGYTF.

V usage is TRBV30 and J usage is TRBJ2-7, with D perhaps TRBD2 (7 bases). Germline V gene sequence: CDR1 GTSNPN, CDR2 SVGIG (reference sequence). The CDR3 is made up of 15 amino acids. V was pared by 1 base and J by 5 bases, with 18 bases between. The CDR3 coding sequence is TGTGCCTGGAGTGCATATCGGGGGGCGCGGAACGAGCAGTACTTC. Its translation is CAWSAYRGARNEQYF.

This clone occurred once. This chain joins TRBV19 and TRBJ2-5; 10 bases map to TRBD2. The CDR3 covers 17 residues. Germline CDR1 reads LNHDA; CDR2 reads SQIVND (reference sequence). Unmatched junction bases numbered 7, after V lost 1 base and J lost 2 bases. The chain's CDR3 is CASSIGGLAGEQETQYF. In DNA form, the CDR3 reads TGTGCCAGTAGTATAGGTGGTCTAGCGGGGGAACAAGAGACCCAGTACTTC.

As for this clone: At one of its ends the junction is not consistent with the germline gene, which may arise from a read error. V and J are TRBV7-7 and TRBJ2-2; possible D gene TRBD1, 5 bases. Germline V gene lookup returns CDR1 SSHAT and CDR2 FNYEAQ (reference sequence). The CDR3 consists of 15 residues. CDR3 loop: CASSLTDTYTGELFF. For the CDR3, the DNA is TGTGCTAGCAGCCTTACGGACACTTACACCGGGGAGCTGTTTTTT. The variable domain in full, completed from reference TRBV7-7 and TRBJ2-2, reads GAGVSQSPRYKVTKRGQDVTLRCDPISSHATLYWYQQALGQGPEFLTYFNYEAQPDKSGLPSDRFSAERPEGSISTLTIQRTEQRDSAMYRCASSLTDTYTGELFFGEGSRLTVL.

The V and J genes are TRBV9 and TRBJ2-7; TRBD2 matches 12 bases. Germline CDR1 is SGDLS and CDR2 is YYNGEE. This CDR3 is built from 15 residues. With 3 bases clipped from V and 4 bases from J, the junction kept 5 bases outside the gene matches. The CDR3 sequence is CASSGGLAGEYEQYF. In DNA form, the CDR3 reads TGTGCCAGCAGCGGGGGACTAGCGGGTGAATACGAGCAGTACTTC.

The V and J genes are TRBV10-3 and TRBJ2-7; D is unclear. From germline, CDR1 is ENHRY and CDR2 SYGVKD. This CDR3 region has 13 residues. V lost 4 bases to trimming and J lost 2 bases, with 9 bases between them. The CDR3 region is CAISVVETYEQYF. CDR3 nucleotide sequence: TGTGCCATCAGTGTTGTCGAGACCTACGAGCAGTACTTC.

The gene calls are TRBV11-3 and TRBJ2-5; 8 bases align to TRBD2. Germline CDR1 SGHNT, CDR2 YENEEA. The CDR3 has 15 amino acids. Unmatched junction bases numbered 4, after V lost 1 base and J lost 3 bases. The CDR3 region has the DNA TGTGCCAGCAGCTTAGGGTCCGGGGGGGAAGAGACCCAGTACTTC. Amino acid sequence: CASSLGSGGEETQYF.

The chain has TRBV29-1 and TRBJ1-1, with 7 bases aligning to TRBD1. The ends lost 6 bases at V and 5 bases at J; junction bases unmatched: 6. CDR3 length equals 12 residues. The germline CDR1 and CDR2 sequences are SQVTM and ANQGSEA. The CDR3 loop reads CSVGQVGTEAFF. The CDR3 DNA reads TGCAGCGTCGGACAGGTCGGAACTGAAGCTTTCTTT. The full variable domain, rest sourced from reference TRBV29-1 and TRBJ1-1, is SAVISQKPSRDICQRGTSLTIQCQVDSQVTMMFWYRQQPGQSLTLIATANQGSEATYESGFVIDKFPISRPNLTFSTLTVSNMSPEDSSIYLCSVGQVGTEAFFGQGTRLTVV.

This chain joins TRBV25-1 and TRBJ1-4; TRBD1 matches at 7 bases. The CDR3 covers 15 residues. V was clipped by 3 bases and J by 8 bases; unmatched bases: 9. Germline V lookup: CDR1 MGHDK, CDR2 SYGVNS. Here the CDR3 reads CASSDSDRDGEKLFF. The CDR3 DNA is TGTGCCAGCAGTGACTCCGACAGGGACGGGGAAAAACTGTTTTTT.

In DNA, the CDR3 is TGTGCCAGCAGCCAAGGGACAGGGGCCTCGGATACGCAGTATTTT. Translation gives CASSQGTGASDTQYF. J is TRBJ2-3 and V is TRBV3-1 (or the pseudogene TRBV3-2), with 9 bases fitting TRBD1. CDR1 and CDR2 (germline): LGHDT, YNNKEL (reference sequence). This CDR3 spans 15 amino acids. Germline trimming cut 1 base from V and 6 bases from J; bases unmatched to any gene: 5.